A selection of T cell receptor beta chains follows, all from one sample in a study of T-cell memory formation after mild COVID-19. Via MiXCR, TCRdb re-called the 5' RACE reads, giving one row per CDR3 protein. The sample yields roughly 400,000 distinct CDR3 sequences, 20% to 30% seen once. Sequences were obtained from PBMCs or a T cell subset sorted from them (not recorded which). The receptors shown here come from an adult woman who had mild COVID-19 (a few samples of this study predate the infection). Cell type and time point are not known. The CDR3 runs from the conserved cysteine through the conserved F or W. D genes are given only for firm matches. Clone size appears in some rows only: once, few, many, or a class for an expanded clone.

cdr3_aa: CASILPGHSTDTQYF
cdr3_nt: TGTGCCAGCATCCTACCGGGACACAGCACAGATACGCAGTATTTT
d_call: .
clone_size: .
v_call: TRBV12-3/TRBV12-4
j_call: TRBJ2-3

cdr3_aa: CASSSSRDQQYF
cdr3_nt: TGTGCCAGCAGCTCGTCCCGGGACCAACAGTACTTC
d_call: .
clone_size: .
v_call: TRBV12-3/TRBV12-4
j_call: TRBJ2-7

cdr3_aa: CSVRMGGRALRETQYF
cdr3_nt: TGCAGCGTCCGGATGGGCGGGAGGGCCCTCAGAGAGACCCAGTACTTC
d_call: TRBD2
clone_size: few
v_call: TRBV29-1
j_call: TRBJ2-5

cdr3_aa: CASMEAGGNQPQHF
cdr3_nt: TGTGCCAGCATGGAGGCAGGCGGCAATCAGCCCCAGCATTTT
d_call: .
clone_size: few
v_call: TRBV25-1
j_call: TRBJ1-5

cdr3_aa: CSAGRDRGYEQYF
cdr3_nt: TGCAGTGCTGGCCGGGACAGGGGCTACGAGCAGTACTTC
d_call: TRBD1
clone_size: few
v_call: TRBV20-1
j_call: TRBJ2-7

cdr3_aa: CASTGQGENYGYTF
cdr3_nt: TGTGCCAGCACCGGACAGGGCGAAAACTATGGCTACACCTTC
d_call: TRBD1
clone_size: .
v_call: TRBV5-6
j_call: TRBJ1-2

cdr3_aa: CASSLAPRVGSPLHF
cdr3_nt: TGTGCCAGCAGCTTGGCTCCCCGAGTGGGATCACCCCTCCACTTT
d_call: .
clone_size: .
v_call: TRBV5-5
j_call: TRBJ1-6

cdr3_aa: CAISESGTTGGYTF
cdr3_nt: TGTGCCATCAGTGAGTCGGGTACGACCGGTGGCTACACCTTC
d_call: .
clone_size: .
v_call: TRBV10-3
j_call: TRBJ1-2

cdr3_aa: CASSLDGAREEQYF
cdr3_nt: TGTGCCAGCAGCTTGGATGGGGCCCGCGAGGAGCAGTACTTC
d_call: .
clone_size: .
v_call: TRBV5-5
j_call: TRBJ2-7

cdr3_aa: CASRGRVGNTGELFF
cdr3_nt: TGTGCCAGCCGGGGGAGGGTTGGCAACACCGGGGAGCTGTTTTTT
d_call: TRBD2
clone_size: few
v_call: TRBV2
j_call: TRBJ2-2

cdr3_aa: CASSQQGGGYQPQHF
cdr3_nt: TGTGCCAGCAGTCAACAGGGTGGGGGATATCAGCCCCAGCATTTT
d_call: .
clone_size: few
v_call: TRBV12-3/TRBV12-4
j_call: TRBJ1-5

cdr3_aa: CASSQPTSGGANEQFF
cdr3_nt: TGTGCCAGCAGCCAACCTACTAGCGGGGGGGCCAATGAGCAGTTCTTC
d_call: TRBD2
clone_size: few
v_call: TRBV4-2
j_call: TRBJ2-1

cdr3_aa: CASSRWDRGQLADTQYF
cdr3_nt: TGTGCCAGCAGCCGTTGGGACAGGGGGCAATTGGCAGATACGCAGTATTTT
d_call: TRBD1
clone_size: .
v_call: TRBV4-2
j_call: TRBJ2-3

cdr3_aa: CASSQGDRGPQETQYF
cdr3_nt: TGCGCCAGCAGCCAAGGGGACAGGGGGCCCCAAGAGACCCAGTACTTC
d_call: TRBD1
clone_size: many
v_call: TRBV4-1
j_call: TRBJ2-5

cdr3_aa: CASSTSGRRNTDTQYF
cdr3_nt: TGTGCCAGCAGCACATCGGGACGAAGAAACACAGATACGCAGTATTTT
d_call: .
clone_size: few
v_call: TRBV11-3
j_call: TRBJ2-3

cdr3_aa: CASNRDRAYQETQYF
cdr3_nt: TGTGCCAGCAACCGGGACAGGGCGTACCAAGAGACCCAGTACTTC
d_call: TRBD1
clone_size: .
v_call: TRBV2
j_call: TRBJ2-5

cdr3_aa: CASSLRHSTDTQYF
cdr3_nt: TGTGCCAGCTCACTCAGACACAGCACAGATACGCAGTATTTT
d_call: .
clone_size: .
v_call: TRBV18
j_call: TRBJ2-3

cdr3_aa: CSAPAAGSSGNTIYF
cdr3_nt: TGCAGTGCTCCCGCGGCCGGGTCCTCTGGAAACACCATATATTTT
d_call: .
clone_size: .
v_call: TRBV20-1
j_call: TRBJ1-3

cdr3_aa: CASSVGANEKLFF
cdr3_nt: TGTGCCAGCAGCGTCGGGGCAAATGAAAAACTGTTTTTT
d_call: .
clone_size: many
v_call: TRBV7-9
j_call: TRBJ1-4

cdr3_aa: CASSLAGIREQYF
cdr3_nt: TGTGCCAGCAGTTTGGCAGGGATTCGCGAGCAGTACTTC
d_call: .
clone_size: .
v_call: TRBV27
j_call: TRBJ2-7

cdr3_aa: CASSLVAGGITDTQYF
cdr3_nt: TGTGCCAGCAGCTTAGTAGCGGGAGGCATCACAGATACGCAGTATTTT
d_call: TRBD2
clone_size: .
v_call: TRBV7-2
j_call: TRBJ2-3

cdr3_aa: CASSLWSEGDHEAFF
cdr3_nt: TGTGCCAGCAGCTTATGGTCGGAGGGTGACCATGAAGCTTTCTTT
d_call: .
clone_size: .
v_call: TRBV7-9
j_call: TRBJ1-1

cdr3_aa: CSVGIGYEQYF
cdr3_nt: TGCAGCGTTGGGATAGGGTACGAGCAGTACTTC
d_call: .
clone_size: .
v_call: TRBV29-1
j_call: TRBJ2-7

cdr3_aa: CATSDGSLETQYF
cdr3_nt: TGTGCCACCAGTGACGGGAGTTTGGAGACCCAGTACTTC
d_call: .
clone_size: .
v_call: TRBV24-1
j_call: TRBJ2-5

cdr3_aa: CASSIASGTGESGANVLTF
cdr3_nt: TGTGCCAGTAGTATTGCATCCGGGACAGGGGAATCTGGGGCCAACGTCCTGACTTTC
d_call: TRBD1
clone_size: few
v_call: TRBV19
j_call: TRBJ2-6

cdr3_aa: CASCWTPKTYEQYF
cdr3_nt: TGTGCCAGCTGTTGGACACCCAAGACCTACGAGCAGTACTTC
d_call: .
clone_size: .
v_call: TRBV25-1
j_call: TRBJ2-7

cdr3_aa: CASREAGDNQPQHF
cdr3_nt: TGTGCCAGTAGGGAGGCAGGCGATAATCAGCCCCAGCATTTT
d_call: .
clone_size: .
v_call: TRBV19
j_call: TRBJ1-5

cdr3_aa: CASSFRPTRVATEAFF
cdr3_nt: TGTGCCAGCAGCTTTCGCCCGACAAGGGTGGCCACTGAAGCTTTCTTT
d_call: .
clone_size: .
v_call: TRBV5-6
j_call: TRBJ1-1

cdr3_aa: CASLAGISVTGELFF
cdr3_nt: TGTGCCAGCTTAGCGGGTATTAGTGTCACCGGGGAGCTGTTTTTT
d_call: .
clone_size: few
v_call: TRBV21-1
j_call: TRBJ2-2

cdr3_aa: CASSLELAGVNEQFF
cdr3_nt: TGTGCCAGCAGCTTAGAACTAGCGGGAGTTAATGAGCAGTTCTTC
d_call: TRBD2
clone_size: .
v_call: TRBV11-2
j_call: TRBJ2-1

cdr3_aa: CAITNRYEQYF
cdr3_nt: TGTGCCATTACGAACAGGTACGAGCAGTACTTC
d_call: .
clone_size: few
v_call: TRBV6-2/TRBV6-3
j_call: TRBJ2-7

cdr3_aa: CASSLSTGNEKLFF
cdr3_nt: TGCGCCAGCAGCTTGTCGACCGGTAATGAAAAACTGTTTTTT
d_call: .
clone_size: .
v_call: TRBV5-1
j_call: TRBJ1-4

cdr3_aa: CASSTRGGYTEAFF
cdr3_nt: TGTGCCAGCAGTACCAGGGGGGGATACACTGAAGCTTTCTTT
d_call: TRBD1
clone_size: .
v_call: TRBV6-5
j_call: TRBJ1-1

cdr3_aa: CASSLAGRGLLVAADTQYF
cdr3_nt: TGTGCCAGCAGTCTGGCGGGTCGGGGGTTGTTGGTAGCGGCAGATACGCAGTATTTT
d_call: .
clone_size: .
v_call: TRBV12-3/TRBV12-4
j_call: TRBJ2-3

cdr3_aa: CASSFTGTGVREQYF
cdr3_nt: TGTGCCAGCAGCTTTACCGGGACAGGGGTTCGCGAGCAGTACTTC
d_call: TRBD1
clone_size: few
v_call: TRBV7-2
j_call: TRBJ2-7

cdr3_aa: CASSLVAVSTDTQYF
cdr3_nt: TGCGCCAGCAGCTTGGTAGCGGTTAGCACAGATACGCAGTATTTT
d_call: .
clone_size: few
v_call: TRBV5-1
j_call: TRBJ2-3

cdr3_aa: CASSQDIGDPQKKLFF
cdr3_nt: TGTGCCAGCAGCCAAGATATCGGGGACCCTCAAAAAAAACTGTTTTTT
d_call: .
clone_size: .
v_call: TRBV4-2
j_call: TRBJ1-4

cdr3_aa: CASSRSPDREQFF
cdr3_nt: TGTGCCAGCAGCCGAAGCCCCGACAGGGAGCAGTTCTTC
d_call: .
clone_size: few
v_call: TRBV7-9
j_call: TRBJ2-1

cdr3_aa: CASTYLAASETQYF
cdr3_nt: TGTGCCAGCACCTACCTAGCGGCCTCGGAGACCCAGTACTTC
d_call: TRBD2
clone_size: few
v_call: TRBV7-2
j_call: TRBJ2-5

cdr3_aa: CASSLNRAYTF
cdr3_nt: TGTGCCAGCAGCTTAAATCGAGCCTACACCTTC
d_call: .
clone_size: .
v_call: TRBV7-3
j_call: TRBJ1-2

cdr3_aa: CASSYVSSGELFF
cdr3_nt: TGTGCCAGCAGTTATGTTTCTTCCGGGGAGCTGTTTTTT
d_call: .
clone_size: few
v_call: TRBV6-5
j_call: TRBJ2-2

cdr3_aa: CASSLGGGAGQPQHF
cdr3_nt: TGTGCCAGCAGTTTAGGGGGGGGCGCGGGCCAGCCCCAGCATTTT
d_call: .
clone_size: .
v_call: TRBV12-3/TRBV12-4
j_call: TRBJ1-5

cdr3_aa: CASTPTGQNSPLHF
cdr3_nt: TGTGCCAGCACCCCGACAGGGCAGAATTCACCCCTCCACTTT
d_call: TRBD1
clone_size: .
v_call: TRBV19
j_call: TRBJ1-6

cdr3_aa: CASSSQGPKETQYF
cdr3_nt: TGCGCCAGCAGCTCTCAGGGGCCTAAAGAGACCCAGTACTTC
d_call: .
clone_size: .
v_call: TRBV5-1
j_call: TRBJ2-5

cdr3_aa: CAISEVGEETQYF
cdr3_nt: TGTGCCATCAGTGAGGTCGGGGAAGAGACCCAGTACTTC
d_call: .
clone_size: .
v_call: TRBV10-3
j_call: TRBJ2-5

cdr3_aa: CSARTTRETQYF
cdr3_nt: TGCAGTGCTAGGACGACGAGGGAGACCCAGTACTTC
d_call: .
clone_size: few
v_call: TRBV20-1
j_call: TRBJ2-5

cdr3_aa: CASSVLRGYNEQFF
cdr3_nt: TGTGCCAGCAGTGTACTACGCGGATACAATGAGCAGTTCTTC
d_call: .
clone_size: .
v_call: TRBV2
j_call: TRBJ2-1

cdr3_aa: CASSEDTHQPQHF
cdr3_nt: TGCGCCAGCAGCGAGGACACACATCAGCCCCAGCATTTT
d_call: .
clone_size: .
v_call: TRBV5-1
j_call: TRBJ1-5

cdr3_aa: CASSLGGQGVNTEAFF
cdr3_nt: TGCGCCAGCAGCTTGGGAGGTCAAGGAGTGAACACTGAAGCTTTCTTT
d_call: .
clone_size: few
v_call: TRBV5-1
j_call: TRBJ1-1

cdr3_aa: CASSEFTTAQETQYF
cdr3_nt: TGCGCCAGCAGTGAGTTTACCACGGCCCAAGAGACCCAGTACTTC
d_call: .
clone_size: .
v_call: TRBV10-2
j_call: TRBJ2-5

cdr3_aa: CASGTGVDTEAFF
cdr3_nt: TGCGCCAGCGGTACAGGGGTTGACACTGAAGCTTTCTTT
d_call: TRBD1
clone_size: .
v_call: TRBV4-1
j_call: TRBJ1-1

cdr3_aa: CASRSSGRARDTQYF
cdr3_nt: TGTGCCAGCAGAAGTAGCGGGAGGGCCCGAGATACGCAGTATTTT
d_call: TRBD2
clone_size: .
v_call: TRBV12-3/TRBV12-4
j_call: TRBJ2-3

cdr3_aa: CATSRSTNSNEQFF
cdr3_nt: TGTGCCACCAGCCGCTCGACTAACTCGAATGAGCAGTTCTTC
d_call: .
clone_size: few
v_call: TRBV15
j_call: TRBJ2-1

cdr3_aa: CASSLEATRSPLHF
cdr3_nt: TGCGCCAGCAGCTTGGAGGCAACGAGGTCACCCCTCCACTTT
d_call: .
clone_size: .
v_call: TRBV5-1
j_call: TRBJ1-6

cdr3_aa: CASSLDGLAGVYEQYF
cdr3_nt: TGTGCCAGCAGCTTAGACGGACTAGCGGGAGTTTACGAGCAGTACTTC
d_call: TRBD2
clone_size: .
v_call: TRBV7-2
j_call: TRBJ2-7

cdr3_aa: CASSDHVGSRPIIEDEQYF
cdr3_nt: TGTGCCAGCAGTGACCATGTGGGTAGTCGACCCATAATTGAGGATGAGCAGTACTTC
d_call: .
clone_size: .
v_call: TRBV2
j_call: TRBJ2-7

cdr3_aa: CASSTQPYIEQYF
cdr3_nt: TGTGCCAGTAGTACGCAGCCTTACATCGAGCAGTACTTC
d_call: .
clone_size: .
v_call: TRBV19
j_call: TRBJ2-7

cdr3_aa: CASGLRYRGQLYSNQPQHF
cdr3_nt: TGTGCTAGTGGTTTAAGGTATCGGGGACAGCTGTATAGCAATCAGCCCCAGCATTTT
d_call: TRBD1
clone_size: .
v_call: TRBV12-5
j_call: TRBJ1-5

cdr3_aa: CATTPTGTGELFF
cdr3_nt: TGTGCCACCACTCCAACCGGGACCGGGGAGCTGTTTTTT
d_call: .
clone_size: few
v_call: TRBV24-1
j_call: TRBJ2-2